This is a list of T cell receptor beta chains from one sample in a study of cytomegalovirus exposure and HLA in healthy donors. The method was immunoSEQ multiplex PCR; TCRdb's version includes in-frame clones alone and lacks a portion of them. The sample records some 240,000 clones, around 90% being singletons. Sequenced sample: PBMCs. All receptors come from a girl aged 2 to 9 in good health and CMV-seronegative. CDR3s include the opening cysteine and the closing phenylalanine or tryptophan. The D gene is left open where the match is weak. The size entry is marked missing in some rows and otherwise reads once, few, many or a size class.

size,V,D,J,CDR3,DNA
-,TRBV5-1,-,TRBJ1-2,CASSLGAGYGYTF,TGCGCCAGCAGCTTGGGGGCAGGCTATGGCTACACCTTC
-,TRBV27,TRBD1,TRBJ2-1,CASSPLSDRETPLSYNEQFF,TGTGCCAGCAGTCCACTATCCGACAGGGAAACTCCCCTCTCCTACAATGAGCAGTTCTTC
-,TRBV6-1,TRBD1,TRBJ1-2,CASTTKQGWNYGYTF,TGTGCCAGCACAACCAAACAGGGGTGGAACTATGGCTACACCTTC
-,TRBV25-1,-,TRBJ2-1,CASSEGSSYNEQFF,TGTGCCAGCAGTGAGGGGAGCTCCTACAATGAGCAGTTCTTC
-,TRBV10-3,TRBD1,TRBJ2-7,CAISVRGRQYEQYF,TGTGCCATCAGTGTCAGGGGGCGACAGTACGAGCAGTACTTC
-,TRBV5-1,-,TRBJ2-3,CASSFLEGGTDTQYF,TGCGCCAGCAGCTTTCTAGAGGGGGGCACAGATACGCAGTATTTT
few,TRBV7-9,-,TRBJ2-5,CASSHRVGAVAETQYF,TGTGCCAGCAGCCACCGGGTGGGGGCTGTTGCAGAGACCCAGTACTTC
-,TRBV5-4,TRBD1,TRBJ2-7,CASSPTLDRAFSYEQYF,TGTGCCAGCAGCCCTACCTTGGACAGGGCATTTTCCTACGAGCAGTACTTC
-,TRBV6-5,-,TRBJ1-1,CASSYSLGNLNTEAFF,TGTGCCAGCAGTTACTCGCTCGGGAACTTGAACACTGAAGCTTTCTTT
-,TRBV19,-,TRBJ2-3,CASSPWDPGDTQYF,TGTGCCAGTAGTCCTTGGGATCCGGGGGATACGCAGTATTTT
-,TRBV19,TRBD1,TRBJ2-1,CASSSDRALHNEQFF,TGTGCCAGTAGCTCTGACAGGGCCCTCCACAATGAGCAGTTCTTC
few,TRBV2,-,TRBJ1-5,CASSERQGPQPQHF,TGTGCCAGCAGTGAGAGGCAGGGCCCCCAGCCCCAGCATTTT
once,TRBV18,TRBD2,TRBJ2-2,CASSPGRGLAGNTGELFF,TGTGCCAGCTCACCAGGTCGCGGACTAGCGGGGAACACCGGGGAGCTGTTTTTT
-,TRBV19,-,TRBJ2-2,CASSMGGPLAGELFF,TGTGCCAGTAGTATGGGGGGGCCCCTCGCCGGGGAGCTGTTTTTT
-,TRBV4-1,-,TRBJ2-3,CASSQPKHTDTQYF,TGCGCCAGCAGCCAACCGAAACACACAGATACGCAGTATTTT
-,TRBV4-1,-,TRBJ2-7,CASSQGPAMGLYEQYF,TGCGCCAGCAGCCAAGGGCCTGCGATGGGCCTCTACGAGCAGTACTTC
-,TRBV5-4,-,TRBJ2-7,CASSLVGLGSEQYF,TGTGCCAGCAGCTTGGTAGGGTTGGGGAGCGAGCAGTACTTC
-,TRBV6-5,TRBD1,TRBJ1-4,CASSYSGQGEKLFF,TGTGCCAGCAGTTACTCGGGACAGGGTGAAAAACTGTTTTTT
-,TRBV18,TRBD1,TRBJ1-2,CASSLGTVIYGYTF,TGTGCCAGCTCACTGGGGACAGTAATCTATGGCTACACCTTC
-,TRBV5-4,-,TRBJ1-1,CASSSMTPLGTEAFF,TGTGCCAGCAGCTCAATGACACCCTTAGGCACTGAAGCTTTCTTT
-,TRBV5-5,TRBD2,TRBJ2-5,CASSAPGLGTQETQYF,TGTGCCAGCAGCGCACCGGGACTAGGGACCCAAGAGACCCAGTACTTC
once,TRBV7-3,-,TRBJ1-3,CASSPGGVSGNTIYF,TGTGCCAGCAGCCCCGGGGGGGTGTCTGGAAACACCATATATTTT
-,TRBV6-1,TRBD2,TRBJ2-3,CASSERGVTDTQYF,TGTGCCAGCAGTGAGCGGGGGGTGACAGATACGCAGTATTTT
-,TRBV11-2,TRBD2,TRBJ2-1,CASSFTSGSYNEQFF,TGTGCCAGCAGCTTCACTAGCGGATCTTACAATGAGCAGTTCTTC
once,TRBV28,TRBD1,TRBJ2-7,CASSLSGQGRFGWFHEQYF,TGTGCCAGCAGTTTATCGGGACAGGGGCGGTTCGGTTGGTTTCACGAGCAGTACTTC
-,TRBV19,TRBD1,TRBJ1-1,CASSAGTDTEAFF,TGTGCCAGTAGCGCAGGGACAGACACTGAAGCTTTCTTT
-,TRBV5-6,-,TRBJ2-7,CASSSGRTNYEQYF,TGTGCCAGCAGCTCAGGGCGGACGAACTACGAGCAGTACTTC
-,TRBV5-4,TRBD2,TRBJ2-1,CASRPELSGNEQFF,TGTGCCAGCAGACCCGAACTTAGCGGGAATGAGCAGTTCTTC
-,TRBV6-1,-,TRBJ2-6,CASSQTGSGANVLTF,TGTGCCAGCAGTCAAACAGGGTCTGGGGCCAACGTCCTGACTTTC
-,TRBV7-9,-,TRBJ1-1,CASSLYTGWNTEAFF,TGTGCCAGCAGCTTATACACAGGGTGGAACACTGAAGCTTTCTTT
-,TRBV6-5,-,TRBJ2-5,CASSSPSTESLETQYF,TGTGCCAGCAGTTCACCCTCGACAGAATCCTTGGAGACCCAGTACTTC
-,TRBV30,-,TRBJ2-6,CAWSEQGPSGANVPTF,TGTGCCTGGAGTGAACAGGGACCCTCTGGGGCCAACGTCCCGACTTTC
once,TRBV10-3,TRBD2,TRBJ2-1,CAISPHPGRESSYNEQFF,TGTGCCATCAGTCCCCATCCGGGGCGGGAGTCCTCCTACAATGAGCAGTTCTTC
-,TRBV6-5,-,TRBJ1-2,CASSEGLGGYTF,TGTGCCAGCAGTGAAGGACTCGGGGGCTACACCTTC
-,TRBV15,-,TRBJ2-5,CATSRAGWGLAQETQYF,TGTGCCACCAGCAGAGCGGGTTGGGGACTGGCACAAGAGACCCAGTACTTC
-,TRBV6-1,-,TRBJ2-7,CASRRTESPYEQYF,TGTGCCAGCAGAAGGACAGAAAGCCCCTACGAGCAGTACTTC
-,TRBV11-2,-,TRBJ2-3,CASSLEGGLSTDTQYF,TGTGCCAGCAGCTTAGAGGGGGGACTTAGCACAGATACGCAGTATTTT
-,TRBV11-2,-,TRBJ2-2,CASSLLGALNTGELFF,TGTGCCAGCAGCTTATTGGGGGCTCTTAACACCGGGGAGCTGTTTTTT
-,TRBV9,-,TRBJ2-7,CASSDRGGMYF,TGTGCCAGCAGCGACAGGGGGGGGATGTACTTC
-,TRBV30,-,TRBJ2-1,CAWSDGTLNEQFF,TGTGCCTGGAGTGATGGGACTCTCAATGAGCAGTTCTTC
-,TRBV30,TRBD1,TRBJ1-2,CAWSPGTGVFAF,TGTGCCTGGAGTCCCGGGACAGGCGTATTTGCCTTC
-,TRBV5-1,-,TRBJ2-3,CASSLQGLGVTDTQYF,TGCGCCAGCAGCTTGCAAGGTTTGGGAGTCACAGATACGCAGTATTTT